This T cell receptor beta chain was captured in a study of blood T cell repertoires in COVID-19. In the study overall: T cells, B-cell-depleted T cells, or PBMCs supplied cDNA or gDNA.

CDR3 size: 11 residues. V was cut by 3 bases and J by 3 bases, with 3 bases left in between. Per the germline V gene, CDR1 is SGHRS and CDR2 is YFSETQ. Libraries were prepared by immunoSEQ multiplex PCR; TCRdb keeps only in-frame clonotypes and omits some of them. The data show about 240,000 clones, roughly 90% seen once. Clinical history reported by participants formed the basis on which cohorts were assigned. This rearrangement joins TRBV5-1 to TRBJ1-1; D call uncertain. The clonotype comes from a woman aged 25 to 45 with acute COVID-19. Input material: PBMCs or T cells enriched from blood (not recorded which). In DNA form, the CDR3 reads TGCGCCAGCAGCTCGGACACTGAAGCTTTCTTT. Encoded protein: CASSSDTEAFF.